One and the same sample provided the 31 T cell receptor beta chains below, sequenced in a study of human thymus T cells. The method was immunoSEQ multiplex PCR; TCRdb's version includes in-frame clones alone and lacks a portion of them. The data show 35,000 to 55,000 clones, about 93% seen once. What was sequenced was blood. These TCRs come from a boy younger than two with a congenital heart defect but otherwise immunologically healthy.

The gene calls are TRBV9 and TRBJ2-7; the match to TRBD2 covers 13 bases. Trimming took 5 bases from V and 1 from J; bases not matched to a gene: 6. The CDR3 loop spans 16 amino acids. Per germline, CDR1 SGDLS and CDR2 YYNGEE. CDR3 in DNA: TGTGCCAGCAGTGTCTCGACTAGCGGGGGGTCCTACGAGCAGTACTTC. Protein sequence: CASSVSTSGGSYEQYF.

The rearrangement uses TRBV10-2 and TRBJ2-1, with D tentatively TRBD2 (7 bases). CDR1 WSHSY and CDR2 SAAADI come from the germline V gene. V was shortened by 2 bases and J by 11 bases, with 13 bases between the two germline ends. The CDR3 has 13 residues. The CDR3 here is CASSEVGRGQQFF. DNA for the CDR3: TGCGCCAGCAGTGAGGTAGGGCGGGGGCAGCAGTTCTTC.

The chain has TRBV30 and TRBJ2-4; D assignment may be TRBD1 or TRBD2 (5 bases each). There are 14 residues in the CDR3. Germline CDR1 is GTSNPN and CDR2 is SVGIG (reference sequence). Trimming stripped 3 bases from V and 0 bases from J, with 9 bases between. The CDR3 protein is CAWSFGTAKNIQYF. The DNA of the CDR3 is TGTGCCTGGAGCTTCGGGACAGCCAAAAACATTCAGTACTTC.

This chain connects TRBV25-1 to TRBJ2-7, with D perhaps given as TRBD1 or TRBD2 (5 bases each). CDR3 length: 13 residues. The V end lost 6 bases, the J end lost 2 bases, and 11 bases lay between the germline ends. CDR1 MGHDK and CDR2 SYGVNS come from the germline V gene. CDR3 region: CASSRDGPYEQYF. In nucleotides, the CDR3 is TGTGCCAGCAGCCGGGACGGACCCTACGAGCAGTACTTC.

This CDR3 is CASSQDRANTIYF. For the CDR3, the DNA is TGCGCCAGCAGCCAAGACAGGGCAAACACCATATATTTT. This rearrangement joins TRBV4-3 to TRBJ1-3, with D possibly matching TRBD1 (5 bases). Germline CDR1 and CDR2: LGHNA and YSLEER. CDR3 size: 13 residues. V lost 0 bases to trimming and J lost 6 bases, with 6 bases between them.

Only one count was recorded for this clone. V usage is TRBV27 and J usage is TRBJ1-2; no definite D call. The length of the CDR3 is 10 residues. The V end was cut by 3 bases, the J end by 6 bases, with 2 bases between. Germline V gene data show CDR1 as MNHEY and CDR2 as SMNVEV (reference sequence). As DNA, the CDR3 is TGTGCCAGCAGTTTCGATGGCTACACCTTC. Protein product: CASSFDGYTF.

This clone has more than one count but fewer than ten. The CDR3 DNA follows: TGTGCCAGCAGCTTGAACACTGAAGCTTTCTTT. This codes for CASSLNTEAFF. The chain couples TRBV11-1 to TRBJ1-1; unclear D gene. The germline V and J ends were trimmed by 3 bases and 1 base, with 0 bases remaining between them. There are 11 residues in the CDR3. Germline-derived CDR1 and CDR2 are SGHAT and FQDESV (reference sequence).

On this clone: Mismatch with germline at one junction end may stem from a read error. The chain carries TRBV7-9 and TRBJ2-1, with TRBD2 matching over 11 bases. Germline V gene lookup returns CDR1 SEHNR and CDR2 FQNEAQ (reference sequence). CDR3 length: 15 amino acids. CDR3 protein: CASSIAGGSYNEQFF. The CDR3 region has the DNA TGTGCCAGCAGCATAGCGGGGGGGTCCTACAATGAGCAGTTCTTC.

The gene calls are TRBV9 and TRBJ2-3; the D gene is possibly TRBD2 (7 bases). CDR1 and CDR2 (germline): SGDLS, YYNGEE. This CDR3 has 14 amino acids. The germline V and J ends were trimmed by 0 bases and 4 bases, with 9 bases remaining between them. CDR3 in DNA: TGTGCCAGCAGCGTAGAAGGGGGGGCAGATACGCAGTATTTT. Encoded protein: CASSVEGGADTQYF.

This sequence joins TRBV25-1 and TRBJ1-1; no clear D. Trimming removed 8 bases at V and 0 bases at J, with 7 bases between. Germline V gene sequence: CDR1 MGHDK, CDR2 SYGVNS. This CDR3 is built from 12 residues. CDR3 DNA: TGTGCCAGCCGGACCTTGAACACTGAAGCTTTCTTT. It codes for CASRTLNTEAFF. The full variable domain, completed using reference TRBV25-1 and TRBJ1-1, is EADIYQTPRYLVIGTGKKITLECSQTMGHDKMYWYQQDPGMELHLIHYSYGVNSTEKGDLSSESTVSRIRTEHFPLTLESARPSHTSQYLCASRTLNTEAFFGQGTRLTVV.

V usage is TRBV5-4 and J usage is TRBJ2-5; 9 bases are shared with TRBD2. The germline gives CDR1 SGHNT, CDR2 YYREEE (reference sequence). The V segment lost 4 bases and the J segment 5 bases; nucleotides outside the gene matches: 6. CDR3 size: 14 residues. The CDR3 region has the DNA TGTGCCAGCAGCAGCACTAGCGGGTATGAGACCCAGTACTTC. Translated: CASSSTSGYETQYF.

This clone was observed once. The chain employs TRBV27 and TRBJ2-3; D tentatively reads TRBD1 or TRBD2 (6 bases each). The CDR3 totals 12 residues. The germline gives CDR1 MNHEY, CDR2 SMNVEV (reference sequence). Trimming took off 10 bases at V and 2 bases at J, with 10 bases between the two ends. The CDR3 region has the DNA TGTGCCACCACGGGGGCCACAGATACGCAGTATTTT. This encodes CATTGATDTQYF.

In DNA form, the CDR3 reads TGTGCCAGCAGCAAGGGACTAGCGGGGGGGTCCACAGATACGCAGTATTTT. This gives the protein CASSKGLAGGSTDTQYF. The genes are TRBV5-4 and TRBJ2-3, with 16 nucleotides matching TRBD2. The CDR3 totals 17 residues. Germline CDR1 SGHNT, CDR2 YYREEE (reference sequence). Trimming cost V 4 bases and J 2 bases; bases outside gene matches: 4.

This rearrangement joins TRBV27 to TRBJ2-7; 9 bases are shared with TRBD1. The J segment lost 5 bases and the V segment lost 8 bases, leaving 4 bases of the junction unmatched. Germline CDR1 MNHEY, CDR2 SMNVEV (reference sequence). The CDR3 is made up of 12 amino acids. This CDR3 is CASSDRGHEQYF. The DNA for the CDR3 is TGTGCCAGCTCGGACAGGGGCCACGAGCAGTACTTC.

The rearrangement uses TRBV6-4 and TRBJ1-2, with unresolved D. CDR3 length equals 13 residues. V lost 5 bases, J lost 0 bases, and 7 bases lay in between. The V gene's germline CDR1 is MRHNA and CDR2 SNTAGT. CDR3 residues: CASSSQTNYGYTF. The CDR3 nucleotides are TGTGCCAGCAGTTCCCAGACTAACTATGGCTACACCTTC.

In DNA, the CDR3 is TGTGCCAGCACCTCCCGGGGGCACGAGCAGTACTTC. It translates to CASTSRGHEQYF. The V call is TRBV28, the J call TRBJ2-7; D is perhaps TRBD1 or TRBD2 (6 bases each). Deletions cut 7 bases from V and 5 bases from J, with 12 bases between. In germline, CDR1 is MDHEN, CDR2 SYDVKM. The CDR3 runs 12 residues. The entire variable domain, with the rest obtained from reference TRBV28 and TRBJ2-7, is as follows: DVKVTQSSRYLVKRTGEKVFLECVQDMDHENMFWYRQDPGLGLRLIYFSYDVKMKEKGDIPEGYSVSREKKERFSLILESASTNQTSMYLCASTSRGHEQYFGPGTRLTVT.

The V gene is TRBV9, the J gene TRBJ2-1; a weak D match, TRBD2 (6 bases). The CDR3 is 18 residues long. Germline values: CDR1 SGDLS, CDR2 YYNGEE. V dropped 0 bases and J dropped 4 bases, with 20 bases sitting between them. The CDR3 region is CASSVAENSGTLYNEQFF. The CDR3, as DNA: TGTGCCAGCAGCGTAGCCGAGAATAGCGGAACCCTTTACAATGAGCAGTTCTTC.

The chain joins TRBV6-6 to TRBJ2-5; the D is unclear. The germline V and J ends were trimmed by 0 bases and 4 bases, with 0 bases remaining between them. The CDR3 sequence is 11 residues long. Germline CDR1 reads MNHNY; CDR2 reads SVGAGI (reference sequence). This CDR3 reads CASSYSETQYF. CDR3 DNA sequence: TGTGCCAGCAGTTACTCAGAGACCCAGTACTTC.

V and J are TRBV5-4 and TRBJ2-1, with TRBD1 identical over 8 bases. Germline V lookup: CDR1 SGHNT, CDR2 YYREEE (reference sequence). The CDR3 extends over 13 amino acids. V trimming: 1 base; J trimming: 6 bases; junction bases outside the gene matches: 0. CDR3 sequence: CASSLTGGNEQFF. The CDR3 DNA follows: TGTGCCAGCAGCTTGACAGGGGGCAATGAGCAGTTCTTC.

CDR3 amino acids: CASSSTPQGWKQFF. In nucleotides, the CDR3 is TGCGCCAGCAGCTCAACTCCTCAGGGGTGGAAGCAGTTCTTC. The chain couples TRBV5-1 to TRBJ2-1; weak D call: TRBD1 (6 bases). This CDR3 region has 14 residues. Trimming stripped 3 bases from V and 11 bases from J, with 18 bases between. Germline CDR1 is SGHRS and CDR2 is YFSETQ.

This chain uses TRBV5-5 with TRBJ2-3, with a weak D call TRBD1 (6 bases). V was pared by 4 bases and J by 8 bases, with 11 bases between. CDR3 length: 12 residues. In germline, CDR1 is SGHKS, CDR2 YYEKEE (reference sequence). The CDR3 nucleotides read TGTGCCAGCAGCCCACAGGGAGTTACGCAGTATTTT. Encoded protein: CASSPQGVTQYF.

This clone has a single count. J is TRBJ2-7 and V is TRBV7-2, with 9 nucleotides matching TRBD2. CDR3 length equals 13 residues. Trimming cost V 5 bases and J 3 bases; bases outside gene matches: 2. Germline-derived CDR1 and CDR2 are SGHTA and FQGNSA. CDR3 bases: TGTGCCAGCAGCCTTAGCGGGGGCTACGAGCAGTACTTC. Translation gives CASSLSGGYEQYF.

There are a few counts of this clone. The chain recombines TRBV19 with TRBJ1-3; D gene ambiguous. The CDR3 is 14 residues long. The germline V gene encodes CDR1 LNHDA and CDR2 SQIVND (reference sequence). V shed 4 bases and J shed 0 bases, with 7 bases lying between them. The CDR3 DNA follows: TGTGCCAGTAGTAGGGCAAGCTCTGGAAACACCATATATTTT. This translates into CASSRASSGNTIYF.

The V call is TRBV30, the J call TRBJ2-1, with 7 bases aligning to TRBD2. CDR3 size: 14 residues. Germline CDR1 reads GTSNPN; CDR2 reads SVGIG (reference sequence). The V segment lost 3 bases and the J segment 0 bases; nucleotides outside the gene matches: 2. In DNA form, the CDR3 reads TGTGCCTGGAGCTCGGGGGGCTCCTACAATGAGCAGTTCTTC. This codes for CAWSSGGSYNEQFF.

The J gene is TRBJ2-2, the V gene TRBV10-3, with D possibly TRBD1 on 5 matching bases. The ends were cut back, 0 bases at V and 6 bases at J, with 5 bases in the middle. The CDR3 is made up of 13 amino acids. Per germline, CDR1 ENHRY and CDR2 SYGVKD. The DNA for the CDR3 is TGTGCCATCAGTGAGTCAGGGGCCGGGGAGCTGTTTTTT. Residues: CAISESGAGELFF.

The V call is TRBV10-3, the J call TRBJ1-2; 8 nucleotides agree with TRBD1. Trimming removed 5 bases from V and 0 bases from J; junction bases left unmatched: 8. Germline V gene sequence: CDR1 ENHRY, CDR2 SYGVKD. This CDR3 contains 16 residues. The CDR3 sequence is CAISLGTGDSNYGYTF. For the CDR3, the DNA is TGTGCCATCAGTCTCGGGACAGGCGACTCTAACTATGGCTACACCTTC.

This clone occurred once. CDR3 sequence (DNA): TGTGCCAGCAGCGTAGGGTCGTACTCTGGAAACACCATATATTTT. It encodes CASSVGSYSGNTIYF. The chain is built from TRBV9 and TRBJ1-3; D is ambiguous. Germline loops: CDR1 SGDLS, CDR2 YYNGEE. The CDR3 runs 15 residues. V gave up 0 bases and J gave up 0 bases, with 7 bases separating them.

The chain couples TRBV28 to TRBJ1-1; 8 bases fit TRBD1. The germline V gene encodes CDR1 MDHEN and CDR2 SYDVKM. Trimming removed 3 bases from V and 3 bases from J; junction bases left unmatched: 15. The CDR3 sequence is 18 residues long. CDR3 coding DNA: TGTGCCAGCAGTTTCTCTGACAGGGGTCAGGTCAGGGACACTGAAGCTTTCTTT. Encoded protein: CASSFSDRGQVRDTEAFF.

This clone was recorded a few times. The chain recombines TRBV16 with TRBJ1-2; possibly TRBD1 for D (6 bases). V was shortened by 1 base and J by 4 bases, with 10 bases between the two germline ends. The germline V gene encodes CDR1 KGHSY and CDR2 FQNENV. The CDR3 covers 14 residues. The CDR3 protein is CASSQYTGSYGYTF. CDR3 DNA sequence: TGTGCCAGCAGCCAATATACAGGGAGCTATGGCTACACCTTC.

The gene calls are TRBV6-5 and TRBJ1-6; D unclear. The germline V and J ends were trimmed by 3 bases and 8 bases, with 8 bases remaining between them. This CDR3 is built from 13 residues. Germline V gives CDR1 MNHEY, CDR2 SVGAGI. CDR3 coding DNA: TGTGCCAGCAGTTATGAGAGAGATTCACCCCTCCACTTT. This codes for CASSYERDSPLHF.

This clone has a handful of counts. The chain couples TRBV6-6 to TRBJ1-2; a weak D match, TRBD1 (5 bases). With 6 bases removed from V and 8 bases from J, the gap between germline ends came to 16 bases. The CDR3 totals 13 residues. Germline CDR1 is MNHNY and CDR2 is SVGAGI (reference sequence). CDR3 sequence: CASRQTREGGYTF. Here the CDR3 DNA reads TGTGCCAGCAGGCAGACCAGGGAGGGGGGCTACACCTTC.